This TCR beta chain stems from a study of CD8 T cells in ankylosing spondylitis. The study's findings and limits: Disease-associated clones were reportedly significantly overrepresented in matched ankylosing spondylitis synovial fluid. Past research had described some motif variants in reactive arthritis synovial fluid and blood.

TCRdb re-called the 5' RACE reads through MiXCR, storing one row per CDR3 protein. The sample lists fewer than 250,000 distinct CDR3 sequences, roughly a tenth occurring once. This clonotype has only a few counts. Its antigen is not known. Between the trimmed V and J ends, which lost 5 bases and 0 bases, there was a span of 11 bases. This CDR3 is built from 15 residues. This clonotype originated in a male donor with ankylosing spondylitis or in good health (not recorded which). The sample comprised blood, either unsorted or a sorted T cell fraction (not recorded which). This rearrangement joins TRBV12-3 or TRBV12-4 to TRBJ1-3, with D maybe TRBD1 (5 bases). The CDR3 DNA reads TGTGCCAGCAGTCCCCGGGGGACCTCTGGAAACACCATATATTTT. Translated: CASSPRGTSGNTIYF.